This T cell receptor beta chain was identified in a study of blood T cell repertoires in COVID-19. Study overall: The analysed material was cDNA or gDNA that came from T cells, B-cell-depleted T cells, or PBMCs.

Generated by immunoSEQ multiplex PCR, the TCRdb table keeps only in-frame clones and is missing some. The sample has under 200,000 clones; 87% are singletons. The germline V gene has CDR1 SEHNR and CDR2 FQNEAQ (reference sequence). Trimming left V 0 bases short and J 7 bases short, with 6 bases between. The CDR3 is made up of 13 amino acids. This rearrangement joins TRBV7-9 to TRBJ2-2, with a weak D call TRBD2 (6 bases). The sample consisted of peripheral blood. The clonotype was recovered from a man aged 18 to 29 with active or convalescent COVID-19. The CDR3 DNA reads TGTGCCAGCAGCTTAGCGGGAGGCGGGGAGCTGTTTTTT. The encoded protein is CASSLAGGGELFF.